Each of the 3 T cell receptor beta chains below was sequenced from the same sample in a study of cytomegalovirus exposure and HLA in healthy donors. Assay: immunoSEQ multiplex PCR; the TCRdb copy retains only in-frame clones and omits some. The sample contains over 200,000 clones, roughly 83% of which appear only once. The sequencing sample was made of PBMCs. The receptors shown here come from a woman between 18 and 29 years old in good health and CMV-seronegative.

V is TRBV30 and J is TRBJ2-3, with D unclear. V was trimmed by 0 bases and J by 6 bases, leaving 13 bases between them. The CDR3 consists of 14 residues. CDR1 GTSNPN and CDR2 SVGIG come from the germline V gene (reference sequence). CDR3 in DNA: TGTGCCTGGAGTGTACCCCCGACGTCGGATACGCAGTATTTT. Protein sequence: CAWSVPPTSDTQYF.

The V and J genes are TRBV21-1 and TRBJ1-1; no check of the table's D call, TRBD1, against the DNA was made. TRBV21-1 constitutes a pseudogene. This CDR3 region has 14 residues. The CDR3 region is CASSNGQPNTEAFF. For the CDR3, the DNA is TGTGCCAGCAGCAATGGACAACCGAACACTGAAGCTTTCTTT.

This clone has only a few counts. The chain couples TRBV4-2 to TRBJ1-1; TRBD1 might be the D (5 bases). The germline gives CDR1 LGHNA, CDR2 YNFKEQ. This CDR3 is 18 amino acids long. Trimming pared 0 bases from V and 7 bases from J, leaving 24 bases between. The DNA for the CDR3 is TGTGCCAGCAGCCAAGACCGGGGGAGAAGCCTATCTTTGGTTGAAGCTTTCTTT. Its translation is CASSQDRGRSLSLVEAFF.